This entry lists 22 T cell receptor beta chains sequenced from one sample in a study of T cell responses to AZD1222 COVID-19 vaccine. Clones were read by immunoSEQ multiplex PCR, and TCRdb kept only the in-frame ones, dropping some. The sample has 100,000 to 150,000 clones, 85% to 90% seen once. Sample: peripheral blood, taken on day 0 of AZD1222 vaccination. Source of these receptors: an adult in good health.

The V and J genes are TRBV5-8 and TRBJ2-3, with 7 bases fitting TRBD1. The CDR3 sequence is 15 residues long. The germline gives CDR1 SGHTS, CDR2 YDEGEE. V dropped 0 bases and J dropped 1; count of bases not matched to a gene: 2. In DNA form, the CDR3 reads TGTGCCAGCAGCTTGGGAGGGGGCCGCACAGATACGCAGTATTTT. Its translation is CASSLGGGRTDTQYF.

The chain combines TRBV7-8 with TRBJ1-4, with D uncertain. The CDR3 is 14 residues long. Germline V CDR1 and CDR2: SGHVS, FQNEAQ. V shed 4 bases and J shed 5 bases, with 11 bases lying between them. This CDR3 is CASSSAGWNEKLFF. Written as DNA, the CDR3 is TGTGCCAGCAGCTCCGCAGGATGGAATGAAAAACTGTTTTTT.

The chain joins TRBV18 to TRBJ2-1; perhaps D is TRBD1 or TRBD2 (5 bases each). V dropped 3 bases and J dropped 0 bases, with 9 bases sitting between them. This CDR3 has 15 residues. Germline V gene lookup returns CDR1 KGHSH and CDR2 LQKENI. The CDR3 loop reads CASSPGTVSYNEQFF. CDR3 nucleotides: TGTGCCAGCTCACCGGGGACGGTCTCCTACAATGAGCAGTTCTTC.

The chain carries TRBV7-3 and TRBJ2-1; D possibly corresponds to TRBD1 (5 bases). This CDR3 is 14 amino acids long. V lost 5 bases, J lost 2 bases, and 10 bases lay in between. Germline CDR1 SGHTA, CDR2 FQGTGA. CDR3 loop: CASSLRATYNEQFF. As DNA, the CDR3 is TGTGCCAGCAGCCTCAGGGCTACCTACAATGAGCAGTTCTTC.

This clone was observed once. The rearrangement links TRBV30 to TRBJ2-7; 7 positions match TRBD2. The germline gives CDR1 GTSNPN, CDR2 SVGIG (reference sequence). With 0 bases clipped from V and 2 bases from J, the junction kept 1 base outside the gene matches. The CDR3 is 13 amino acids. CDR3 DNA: TGTGCCTGGAGTGTGGGACTAACCTACGAGCAGTACTTC. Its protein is CAWSVGLTYEQYF.

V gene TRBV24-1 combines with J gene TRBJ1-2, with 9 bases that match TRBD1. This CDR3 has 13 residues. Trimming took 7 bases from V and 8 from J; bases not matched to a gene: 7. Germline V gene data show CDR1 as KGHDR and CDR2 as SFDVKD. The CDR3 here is CATSRTGEQGYTF. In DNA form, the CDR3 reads TGTGCCACCAGCCGGACAGGGGAGCAAGGCTACACCTTC.

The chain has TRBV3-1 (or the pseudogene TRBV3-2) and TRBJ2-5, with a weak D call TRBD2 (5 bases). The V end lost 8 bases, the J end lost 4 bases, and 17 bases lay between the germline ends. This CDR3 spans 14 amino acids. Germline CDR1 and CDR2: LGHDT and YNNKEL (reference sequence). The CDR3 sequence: CASLGRARVETQYF. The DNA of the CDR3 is TGTGCCAGCCTGGGTCGGGCGCGGGTAGAGACCCAGTACTTC.

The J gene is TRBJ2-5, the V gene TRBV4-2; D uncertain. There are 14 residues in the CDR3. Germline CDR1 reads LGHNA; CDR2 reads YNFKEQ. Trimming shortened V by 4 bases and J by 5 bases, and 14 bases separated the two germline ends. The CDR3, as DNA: TGTGCCAGCAGCCCATCGGAGTCCCGTGAGACCCAGTACTTC. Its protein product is CASSPSESRETQYF.

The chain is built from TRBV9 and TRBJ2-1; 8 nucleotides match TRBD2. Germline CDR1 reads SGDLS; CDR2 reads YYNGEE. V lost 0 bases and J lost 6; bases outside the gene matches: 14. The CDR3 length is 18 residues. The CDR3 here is CASSVEVSGAGGVNEQFF. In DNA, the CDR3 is TGTGCCAGCAGCGTAGAGGTATCTGGGGCGGGAGGTGTCAATGAGCAGTTCTTC. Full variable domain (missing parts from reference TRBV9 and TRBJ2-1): DSGVTQTPKHLITATGQRVTLRCSPRSGDLSVYWYQQSLDQGLQFLIQYYNGEERAKGNILERFSAQQFPDLHSELNLSSLELGDSALYFCASSVEVSGAGGVNEQFFGPGTRLTVL.

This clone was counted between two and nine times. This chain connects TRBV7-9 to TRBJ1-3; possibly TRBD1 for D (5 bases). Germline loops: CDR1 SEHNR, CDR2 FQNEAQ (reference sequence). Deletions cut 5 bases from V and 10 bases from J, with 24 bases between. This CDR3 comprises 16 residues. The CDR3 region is CASSRVTATQGRTIYF. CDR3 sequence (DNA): TGTGCCAGCAGCCGAGTGACCGCCACTCAGGGAAGGACCATATATTTT.

CDR3 coding DNA: TGTGCCACCAGTGGCTACACAGGTGATAACTATGGCTACACCTTC. Protein sequence: CATSGYTGDNYGYTF. The rearrangement links TRBV24-1 to TRBJ1-2, with D possibly being TRBD1 (5 bases). This CDR3 has 15 amino acids. Deletions cut 5 bases from V and 1 base from J, with 13 bases between. Per the germline V gene, CDR1 is KGHDR and CDR2 is SFDVKD.

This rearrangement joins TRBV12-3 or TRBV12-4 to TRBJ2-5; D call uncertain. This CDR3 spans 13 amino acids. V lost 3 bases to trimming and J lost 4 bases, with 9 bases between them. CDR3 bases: TGTGCCAGCAGTTTGCTGCAACCAGAGACCCAGTACTTC. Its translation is CASSLLQPETQYF.

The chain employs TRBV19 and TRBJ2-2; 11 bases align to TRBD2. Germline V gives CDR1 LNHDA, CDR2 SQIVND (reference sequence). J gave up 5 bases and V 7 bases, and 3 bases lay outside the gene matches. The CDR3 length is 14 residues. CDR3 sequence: CASKGLADTGELFF. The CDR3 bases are TGTGCCAGTAAGGGACTAGCGGATACCGGGGAGCTGTTTTTT. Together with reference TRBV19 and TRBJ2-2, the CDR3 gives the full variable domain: DGGITQSPKYLFRKEGQNVTLSCEQNLNHDAMYWYRQDPGQGLRLIYYSQIVNDFQKGDIAEGYSVSREKKESFPLTVTSAQKNPTAFYLCASKGLADTGELFFGEGSRLTVL.

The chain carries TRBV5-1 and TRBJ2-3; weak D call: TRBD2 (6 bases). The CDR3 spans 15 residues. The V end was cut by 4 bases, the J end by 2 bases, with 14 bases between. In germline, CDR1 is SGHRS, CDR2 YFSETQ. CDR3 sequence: CASSPGTADTDTQYF. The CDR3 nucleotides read TGCGCCAGCAGCCCAGGGACTGCCGACACAGATACGCAGTATTTT.

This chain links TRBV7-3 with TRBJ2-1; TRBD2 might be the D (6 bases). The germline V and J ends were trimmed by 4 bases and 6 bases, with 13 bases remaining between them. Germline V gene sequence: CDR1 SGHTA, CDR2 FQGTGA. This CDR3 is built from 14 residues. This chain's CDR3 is CASSYSPRGNEQFF. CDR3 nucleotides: TGTGCCAGCAGCTACTCGCCGCGGGGCAATGAGCAGTTCTTC.

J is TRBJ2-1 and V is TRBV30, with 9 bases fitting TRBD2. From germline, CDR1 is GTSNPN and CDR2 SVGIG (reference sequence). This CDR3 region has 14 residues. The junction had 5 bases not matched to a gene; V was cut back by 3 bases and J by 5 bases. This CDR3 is CAWSLAGNNNEQFF. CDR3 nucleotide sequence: TGTGCCTGGAGCCTAGCGGGGAATAACAATGAGCAGTTCTTC.

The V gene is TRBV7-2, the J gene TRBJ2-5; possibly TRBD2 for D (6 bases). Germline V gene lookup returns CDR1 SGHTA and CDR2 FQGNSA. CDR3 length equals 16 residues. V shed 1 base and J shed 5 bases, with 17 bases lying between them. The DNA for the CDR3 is TGTGCCAGCAGCTTAGTCAATTTAGGAGGGAAGGAGACCCAGTACTTC. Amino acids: CASSLVNLGGKETQYF.

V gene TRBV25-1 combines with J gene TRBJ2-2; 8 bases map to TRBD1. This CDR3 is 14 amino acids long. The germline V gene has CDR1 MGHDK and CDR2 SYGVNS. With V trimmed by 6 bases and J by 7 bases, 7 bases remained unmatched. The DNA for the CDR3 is TGTGCCAGCAGCTCCAGGGGGCAAGGCGGGGAGCTGTTTTTT. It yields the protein CASSSRGQGGELFF.

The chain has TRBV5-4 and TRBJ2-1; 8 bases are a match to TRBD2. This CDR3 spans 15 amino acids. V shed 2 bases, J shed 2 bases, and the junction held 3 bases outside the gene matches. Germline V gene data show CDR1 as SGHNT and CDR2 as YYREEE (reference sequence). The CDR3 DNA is TGTGCCAGCAGCTTCGGGGGGGCACCCTACAATGAGCAGTTCTTC. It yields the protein CASSFGGAPYNEQFF.

The DNA of the CDR3 is TGTGCCAGCAGTGAAGCGCGCAGGAAACAAGAGACCCAGTACTTC. This sequence encodes CASSEARRKQETQYF. The gene calls are TRBV2 and TRBJ2-5; D is undetermined. This CDR3 contains 15 residues. In germline, CDR1 is SNHLY, CDR2 FYNNEI. V was cut by 0 bases and J by 2 bases, with 10 bases left in between.

Here the CDR3 DNA reads TGTGCCAGCAGACCTCTAGCGGGGGGTAGCACAGATACGCAGTATTTT. It translates to CASRPLAGGSTDTQYF. The chain has TRBV25-1 and TRBJ2-3; 11 bases map to TRBD2. Germline lookup yields CDR1 MGHDK and CDR2 SYGVNS. The CDR3 has 16 residues. Trimming removed 6 bases from V and 0 bases from J; junction bases left unmatched: 5.

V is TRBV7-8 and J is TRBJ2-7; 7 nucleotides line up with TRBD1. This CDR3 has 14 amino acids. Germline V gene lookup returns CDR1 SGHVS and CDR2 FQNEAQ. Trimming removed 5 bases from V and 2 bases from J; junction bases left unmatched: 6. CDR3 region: CASSAQTGPYEQYF. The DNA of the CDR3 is TGTGCCAGCAGCGCGCAGACAGGGCCCTACGAGCAGTACTTC.